Below, 20 T cell receptor beta chains from the same sample are listed, as sequenced in a study of blood T cell repertoires in COVID-19. Clones were sequenced by immunoSEQ multiplex PCR, and TCRdb holds only the in-frame ones, with some missing. The top ten hold roughly 5.3% of the sample, which has about 61,000 clones, roughly 87% seen once. The specimen sequenced was peripheral blood. These receptors all come from a man at least 80 years old in a cohort sampled during active COVID-19.

This clone appeared a single time. The rearrangement uses TRBV20-1 and TRBJ2-1; D gene ambiguous. CDR3 length equals 11 residues. V lost 0 bases and J 12 bases, leaving 9 bases between the germline ends. The germline gives CDR1 DFQATT, CDR2 SNEGSKA (reference sequence). The CDR3 spells CSARDVPSQFF. DNA of the CDR3: TGCAGTGCTAGAGATGTCCCTTCGCAGTTCTTC.

This clone was found once. The chain links TRBV7-3 to TRBJ2-3; TRBD2 agrees at 8 bases. V lost 6 bases, J lost 4 bases, and 3 bases stayed unmatched. Per the germline V gene, CDR1 is SGHTA and CDR2 is FQGTGA. This CDR3 is 13 amino acids long. The CDR3 reads CASSSTSADTQYF. CDR3 nucleotide sequence: TGTGCCAGCAGTTCGACTAGCGCAGATACGCAGTATTTT. Combining the CDR3 with reference TRBV7-3 and TRBJ2-3 gives the whole variable domain GAGVSQTPSNKVTEKGKYVELRCDPISGHTALYWYRQSLGQGPEFLIYFQGTGAADDSGLPNDRFFAVRPEGSVSTLKIQRTERGDSAVYLCASSSTSADTQYFGPGTRLTVL.

J is TRBJ1-2 and V is TRBV7-3; 8 bases are a match to TRBD1. The CDR3 loop spans 13 amino acids. Trimming cost V 3 bases and J 7 bases; bases outside gene matches: 4. Per the germline V gene, CDR1 is SGHTA and CDR2 is FQGTGA. CDR3 residues: CASSFGQGGGYTF. In DNA, the CDR3 is TGTGCCAGCAGCTTCGGACAGGGAGGTGGCTACACCTTC.

The sample holds one count of this clone. The chain is built from TRBV3-1 (or the pseudogene TRBV3-2) and TRBJ2-1; 8 bases match TRBD2. Germline lookup yields CDR1 LGHDT and CDR2 YNNKEL (reference sequence). This CDR3 is built from 14 residues. J gave up 6 bases and V 3 bases, and 4 bases lay outside the gene matches. As DNA, the CDR3 is TGTGCCAGCAGCCAGGCGGGAGGTGGCAATGAGCAGTTCTTC. Protein product: CASSQAGGGNEQFF.

The chain couples TRBV19 to TRBJ2-7; 9 bases match TRBD1. Germline V CDR1 and CDR2: LNHDA, SQIVND (reference sequence). V lost 8 bases and J lost 3; bases outside the gene matches: 8. The CDR3 runs to 14 residues. The chain's CDR3 is CASANRDRDYEQYF. The CDR3 DNA follows: TGTGCCAGTGCCAACCGGGACAGGGACTACGAGCAGTACTTC.

This clone was observed a single time. The gene calls are TRBV6-6 and TRBJ2-2; no firm D call. CDR1 is MNHNY and CDR2 is SVGAGI in the germline V gene (reference sequence). Trimming took 5 bases from V and 4 from J, leaving 11 bases between them. This CDR3 has 14 residues. Written as DNA, the CDR3 is TGTGCCAGCAGTCCCCAACAATCCACCGGGGAGCTGTTTTTT. It translates to CASSPQQSTGELFF.

The V and J genes are TRBV5-1 and TRBJ2-5; no firm D call. CDR1 and CDR2 from the germline V gene are SGHRS and YFSETQ. Trimming pared 0 bases from V and 1 base from J, leaving 10 bases between. The CDR3 sequence is 15 residues long. CDR3 region: CASSLVSNPQETQYF. Written as DNA, the CDR3 is TGCGCCAGCAGCTTGGTATCTAATCCCCAAGAGACCCAGTACTTC. Looking up the rest from reference TRBV5-1 and TRBJ2-5 gives the full variable domain: KAGVTQTPRYLIKTRGQQVTLSCSPISGHRSVSWYQQTPGQGLQFLFEYFSETQRNKGNFPGRFSGRQFSNSRSEMNVSTLELGDSALYLCASSLVSNPQETQYFGPGTRLLVL.

The rearrangement joins TRBV5-4 to TRBJ2-1; tentative D call: TRBD2 (6 bases). The CDR3 loop spans 14 amino acids. Germline CDR1 SGHNT, CDR2 YYREEE (reference sequence). Trimming took 1 base from V and 9 from J, leaving 14 bases between them. The CDR3 sequence is CASSLLTSPREQFF. CDR3 bases: TGTGCCAGCAGCTTGTTGACTAGTCCACGTGAGCAGTTCTTC. Drawing the rest from reference TRBV5-4 and TRBJ2-1, the complete variable domain is ETGVTQSPTHLIKTRGQQVTLRCSSQSGHNTVSWYQQALGQGPQFIFQYYREEENGRGNFPPRFSGLQFPNYSSELNVNALELDDSALYLCASSLLTSPREQFFGPGTRLTVL.

The gene calls are TRBV24-1 and TRBJ2-7; 9 nucleotides align to TRBD1. The J segment lost 5 bases and the V segment lost 3 bases, leaving 1 base of the junction unmatched. CDR1 and CDR2 from the germline V gene are KGHDR and SFDVKD. CDR3 size: 13 residues. The CDR3, as DNA: TGTGCCACCAGTGATGGGGACAGGGACGAGCAGTACTTC. Translation gives CATSDGDRDEQYF.

The chain has TRBV3-1 (or the pseudogene TRBV3-2) and TRBJ2-2; 13 positions match TRBD2. Trimming at V came to 4 bases and at J to 4 bases, leaving 9 bases not matched to a gene. The CDR3 covers 18 residues. CDR1 LGHDT and CDR2 YNNKEL come from the germline V gene (reference sequence). The CDR3 DNA reads as TGTGCCAGCAGCCGTACTAGCGGGAGGGCCATGGGCACCGGGGAGCTGTTTTTT. This sequence encodes CASSRTSGRAMGTGELFF.

In its sample, this clone was seen once. V gene TRBV5-1 combines with J gene TRBJ2-7; a weak D match, TRBD1 (6 bases). Germline V gene sequence: CDR1 SGHRS, CDR2 YFSETQ. The CDR3 totals 15 residues. V gave up 2 bases and J gave up 1 base, with 13 bases separating them. The CDR3 DNA sequence: TGCGCCAGCAGCTTTGGGGACAAGTCTTCCTACGAGCAGTACTTC. The encoded protein is CASSFGDKSSYEQYF. Filled out from reference TRBV5-1 and TRBJ2-7, the complete variable domain reads KAGVTQTPRYLIKTRGQQVTLSCSPISGHRSVSWYQQTPGQGLQFLFEYFSETQRNKGNFPGRFSGRQFSNSRSEMNVSTLELGDSALYLCASSFGDKSSYEQYFGPGTRLTVT.

The V call is TRBV19, the J call TRBJ1-3, with 7 bases fitting TRBD1. The germline V gene encodes CDR1 LNHDA and CDR2 SQIVND (reference sequence). This CDR3 spans 14 amino acids. Unmatched junction bases numbered 6, after V lost 10 bases and J lost 0 bases. The CDR3 loop is CATLRDSSGNTIYF. The CDR3 DNA is TGTGCCACATTACGGGACAGCTCTGGAAACACCATATATTTT.

The gene calls are TRBV6-6 and TRBJ1-6; weak D call: TRBD1 (5 bases). The CDR3 has 16 amino acids. V was shortened by 6 bases and J by 3 bases, with 15 bases between the two germline ends. Germline assignment: CDR1 MNHNY and CDR2 SVGAGI (reference sequence). CDR3 residues: CASRGGTENYNSPLHF. The CDR3, as DNA: TGTGCCAGCAGGGGCGGGACCGAGAACTATAATTCACCCCTCCACTTT.

The V call is TRBV5-6, the J call TRBJ2-3; D unclear. This CDR3 is 15 amino acids long. V lost 4 bases and J lost 4, with 16 bases in between. The germline V gene has CDR1 SGHDT and CDR2 YYEEEE. The CDR3 sequence: CASSLESAVADTQYF. Written as DNA, the CDR3 is TGTGCCAGCAGCCTTGAATCGGCGGTTGCAGATACGCAGTATTTT.

The CDR3 loop reads CASSGNRGQGGYTF. The CDR3 nucleotides read TGTGCCAGCAGCGGCAACAGGGGGCAGGGTGGCTACACCTTC. The V call is TRBV5-4, the J call TRBJ1-2, with TRBD1 matching 9 bases. V dropped 4 bases and J dropped 7; count of bases not matched to a gene: 8. Germline CDR1 reads SGHNT; CDR2 reads YYREEE (reference sequence). CDR3 length: 14 amino acids.

V usage is TRBV5-1 and J usage is TRBJ1-3, with unresolved D. Trimming removed 0 bases from V and 0 bases from J, with 7 bases in between. This CDR3 is 15 amino acids long. From germline, CDR1 is SGHRS and CDR2 YFSETQ. Written as DNA, the CDR3 is TGCGCCAGCAGCTTGGACGGGAACTCTGGAAACACCATATATTTT. This gives the protein CASSLDGNSGNTIYF. Combining the CDR3 with reference TRBV5-1 and TRBJ1-3 gives the whole variable domain KAGVTQTPRYLIKTRGQQVTLSCSPISGHRSVSWYQQTPGQGLQFLFEYFSETQRNKGNFPGRFSGRQFSNSRSEMNVSTLELGDSALYLCASSLDGNSGNTIYFGEGSWLTVV.

The CDR3 DNA is TGTGCCAGCAGGAGGCTGAGCACAGATACGCAGTATTTT. This codes for CASRRLSTDTQYF. V is TRBV6-5 and J is TRBJ2-3; D gene ambiguous. CDR1 MNHEY and CDR2 SVGAGI come from the germline V gene. Trimming pared 6 bases from V and 0 bases from J, leaving 7 bases between. This CDR3 is 13 amino acids long.

This clone was observed once. The gene calls are TRBV5-4 and TRBJ2-7; TRBD1 matches at 7 bases. J lost 6 bases, V lost 0 bases, and 3 bases had no gene match. Per germline, CDR1 SGHNT and CDR2 YYREEE (reference sequence). The CDR3 is 13 residues long. The CDR3 nucleotides are TGTGCCAGCAGCTTGGAGGGGGCGGGCGAGCAGTACTTC. Translating gives CASSLEGAGEQYF.

The genes are TRBV4-3 and TRBJ2-5; 7 nucleotides agree with TRBD2. Germline CDR1 is LGHNA and CDR2 is YSLEER. The J segment lost 0 bases and the V segment lost 5 bases, leaving 3 bases of the junction unmatched. The CDR3 runs to 14 residues. The CDR3 spells CASSAREDQETQYF. DNA for the CDR3: TGCGCCAGCAGCGCACGGGAGGACCAAGAGACCCAGTACTTC.

The chain combines TRBV10-3 with TRBJ2-3; maybe TRBD2 (5 bases). V shed 6 bases and J shed 4 bases, with 17 bases lying between them. The CDR3 extends over 15 amino acids. Germline V gene data show CDR1 as ENHRY and CDR2 as SYGVKD. For the CDR3, the DNA is TGTGCCATCAGGCCGGGGAATGAATTGTCAGATACGCAGTATTTT. Translating it yields CAIRPGNELSDTQYF.